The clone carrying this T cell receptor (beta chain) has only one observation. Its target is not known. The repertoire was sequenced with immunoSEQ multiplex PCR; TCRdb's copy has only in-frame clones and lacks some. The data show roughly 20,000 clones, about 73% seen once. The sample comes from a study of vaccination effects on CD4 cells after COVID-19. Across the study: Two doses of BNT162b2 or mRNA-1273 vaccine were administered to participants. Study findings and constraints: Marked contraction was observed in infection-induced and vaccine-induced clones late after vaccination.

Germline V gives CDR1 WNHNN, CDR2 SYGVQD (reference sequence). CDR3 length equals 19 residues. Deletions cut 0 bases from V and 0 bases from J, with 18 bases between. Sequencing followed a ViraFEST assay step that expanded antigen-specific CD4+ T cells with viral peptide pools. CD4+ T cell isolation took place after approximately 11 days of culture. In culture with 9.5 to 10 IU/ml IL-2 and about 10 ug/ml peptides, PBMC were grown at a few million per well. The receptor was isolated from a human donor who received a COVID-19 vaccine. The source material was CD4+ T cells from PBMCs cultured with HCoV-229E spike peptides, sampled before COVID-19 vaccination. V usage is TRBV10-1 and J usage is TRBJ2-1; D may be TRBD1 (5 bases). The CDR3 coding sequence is TGCGCCAGCAGTGAGTCGATTCAGGGTCTCTCAAGCTCCTACAATGAGCAGTTCTTC. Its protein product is CASSESIQGLSSSYNEQFF.